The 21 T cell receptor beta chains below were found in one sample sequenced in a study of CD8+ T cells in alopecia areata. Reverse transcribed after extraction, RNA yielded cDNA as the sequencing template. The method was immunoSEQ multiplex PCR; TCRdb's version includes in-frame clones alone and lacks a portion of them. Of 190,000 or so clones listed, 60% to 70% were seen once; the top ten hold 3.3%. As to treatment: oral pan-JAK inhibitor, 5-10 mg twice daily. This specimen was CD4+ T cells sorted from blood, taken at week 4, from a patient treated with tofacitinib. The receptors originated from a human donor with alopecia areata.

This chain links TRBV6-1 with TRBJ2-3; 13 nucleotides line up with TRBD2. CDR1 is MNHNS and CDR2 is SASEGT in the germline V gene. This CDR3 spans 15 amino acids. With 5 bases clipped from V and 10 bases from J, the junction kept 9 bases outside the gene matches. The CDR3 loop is CASSSLAGGQEAQYF. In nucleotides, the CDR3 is TGTGCCAGCAGTTCACTAGCGGGGGGGCAGGAGGCGCAGTATTTT.

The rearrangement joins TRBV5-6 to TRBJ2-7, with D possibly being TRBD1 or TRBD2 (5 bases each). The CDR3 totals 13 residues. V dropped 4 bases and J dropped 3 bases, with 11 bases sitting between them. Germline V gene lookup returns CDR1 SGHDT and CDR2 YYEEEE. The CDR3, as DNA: TGTGCCAGCAGCCGACAGAGGGGCTACGAGCAGTACTTC. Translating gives CASSRQRGYEQYF.

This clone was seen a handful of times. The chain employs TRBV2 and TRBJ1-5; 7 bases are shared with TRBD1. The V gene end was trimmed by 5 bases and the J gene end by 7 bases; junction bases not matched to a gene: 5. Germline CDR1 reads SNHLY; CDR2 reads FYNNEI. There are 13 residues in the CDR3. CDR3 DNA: TGTGCCAGCAGTCGAGGGGGCTGGCAGCCCCAGCATTTT. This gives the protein CASSRGGWQPQHF.

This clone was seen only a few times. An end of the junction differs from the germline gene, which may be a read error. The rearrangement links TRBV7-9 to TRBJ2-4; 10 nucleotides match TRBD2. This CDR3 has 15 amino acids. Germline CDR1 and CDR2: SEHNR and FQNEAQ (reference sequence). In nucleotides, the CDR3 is TGTGCCAGCAGCCTAGCGGGGGCAGCCAAAAACATTCAGTACTTC. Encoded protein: CASSLAGAAKNIQYF.

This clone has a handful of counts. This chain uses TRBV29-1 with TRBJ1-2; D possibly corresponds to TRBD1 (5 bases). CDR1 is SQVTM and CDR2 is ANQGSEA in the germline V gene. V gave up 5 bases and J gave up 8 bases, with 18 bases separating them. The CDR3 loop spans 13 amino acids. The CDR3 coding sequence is TGCAGCGTTTCTGTAGAGGGGAGGGGAGGCTACACCTTC. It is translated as CSVSVEGRGGYTF.

The CDR3 is CSGDRSSYNEQFF. DNA for the CDR3: TGCAGCGGAGACAGGAGCTCCTACAATGAGCAGTTCTTC. V and J are TRBV29-1 and TRBJ2-1; D perhaps matches TRBD1 (6 bases). The CDR3 is 13 amino acids. Germline lookup yields CDR1 SQVTM and CDR2 ANQGSEA. V gave up 7 bases and J gave up 0 bases, with 10 bases separating them.

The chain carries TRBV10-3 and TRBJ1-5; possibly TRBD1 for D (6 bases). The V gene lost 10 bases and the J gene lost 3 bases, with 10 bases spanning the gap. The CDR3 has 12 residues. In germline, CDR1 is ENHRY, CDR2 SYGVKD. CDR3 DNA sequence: TGTGCCAGCGGACAGTCCAATCAGCCCCAGCATTTT. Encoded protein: CASGQSNQPQHF.

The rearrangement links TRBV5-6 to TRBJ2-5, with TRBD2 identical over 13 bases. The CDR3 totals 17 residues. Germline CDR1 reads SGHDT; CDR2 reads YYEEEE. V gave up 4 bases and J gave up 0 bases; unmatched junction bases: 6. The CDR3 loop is CASSRRTSGGDQETQYF. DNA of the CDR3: TGTGCCAGCAGCCGACGGACTAGCGGGGGTGACCAAGAGACCCAGTACTTC. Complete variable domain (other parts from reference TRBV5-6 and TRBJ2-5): DAGVTQSPTHLIKTRGQQVTLRCSPKSGHDTVSWYQQALGQGPQFIFQYYEEEERQRGNFPDRFSGHQFPNYSSELNVNALLLGDSALYLCASSRRTSGGDQETQYFGPGTRLLVL.

The CDR3 DNA follows: TGTGCCTGGAGTTGGTACTCTGGAAACACCATATATTTT. It translates to CAWSWYSGNTIYF. The chain joins TRBV30 to TRBJ1-3; D remains ambiguous. Trimming removed 2 bases at V and 0 bases at J, with 5 bases between. The CDR3 spans 13 residues. The germline gives CDR1 GTSNPN, CDR2 SVGIG (reference sequence).

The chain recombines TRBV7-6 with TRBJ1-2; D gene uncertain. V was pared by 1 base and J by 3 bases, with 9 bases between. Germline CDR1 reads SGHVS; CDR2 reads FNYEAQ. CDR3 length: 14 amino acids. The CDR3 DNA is TGTGCCAGCAGCTTAGAGCCCGGGGACTATGGCTACACCTTC. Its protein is CASSLEPGDYGYTF.

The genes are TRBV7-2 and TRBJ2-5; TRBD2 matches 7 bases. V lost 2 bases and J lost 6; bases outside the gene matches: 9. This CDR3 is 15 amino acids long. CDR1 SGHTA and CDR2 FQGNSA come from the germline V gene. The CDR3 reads CASSLMSLARKTQYF. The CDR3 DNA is TGTGCCAGCAGCTTAATGTCACTAGCGAGGAAGACCCAGTACTTC.

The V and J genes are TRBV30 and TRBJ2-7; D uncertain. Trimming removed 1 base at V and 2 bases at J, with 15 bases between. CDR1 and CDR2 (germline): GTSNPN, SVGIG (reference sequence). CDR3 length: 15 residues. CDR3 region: CAWSDKGRPPYEQYF. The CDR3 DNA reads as TGTGCCTGGAGTGATAAAGGCCGACCCCCCTACGAGCAGTACTTC.

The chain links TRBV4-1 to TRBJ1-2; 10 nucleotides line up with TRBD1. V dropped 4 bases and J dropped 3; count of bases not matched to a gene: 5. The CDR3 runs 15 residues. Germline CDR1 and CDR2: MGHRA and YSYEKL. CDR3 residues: CASSPGQGLDYGYTF. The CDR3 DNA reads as TGCGCCAGCAGCCCGGGACAGGGGCTGGACTATGGCTACACCTTC.

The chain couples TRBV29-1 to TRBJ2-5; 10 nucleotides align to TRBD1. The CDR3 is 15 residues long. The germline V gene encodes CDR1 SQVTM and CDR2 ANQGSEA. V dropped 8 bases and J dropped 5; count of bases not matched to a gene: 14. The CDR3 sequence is CSSSAGTGVGETQYF. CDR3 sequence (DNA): TGCAGCTCGTCGGCGGGGACAGGGGTTGGTGAGACCCAGTACTTC.

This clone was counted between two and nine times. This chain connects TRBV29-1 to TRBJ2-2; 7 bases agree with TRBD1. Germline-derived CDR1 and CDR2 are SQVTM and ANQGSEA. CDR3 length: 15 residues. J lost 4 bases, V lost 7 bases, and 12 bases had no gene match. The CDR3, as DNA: TGCAGCGGCCTAGGGGGCGCCTATCGCACCGGGGAGCTGTTTTTT. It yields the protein CSGLGGAYRTGELFF.

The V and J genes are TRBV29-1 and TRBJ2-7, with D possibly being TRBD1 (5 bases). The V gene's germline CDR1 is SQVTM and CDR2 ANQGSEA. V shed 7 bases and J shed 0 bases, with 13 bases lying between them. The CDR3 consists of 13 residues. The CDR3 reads CSASDRSSYEQYF. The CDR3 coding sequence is TGCAGCGCCTCAGACAGAAGCTCCTACGAGCAGTACTTC.

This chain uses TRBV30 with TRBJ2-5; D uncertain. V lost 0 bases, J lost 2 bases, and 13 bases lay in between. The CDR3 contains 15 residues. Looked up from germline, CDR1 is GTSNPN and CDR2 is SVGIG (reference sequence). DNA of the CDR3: TGTGCCTGGAGTGTACTACCTCGCCTACAAGAGACCCAGTACTTC. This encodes CAWSVLPRLQETQYF.

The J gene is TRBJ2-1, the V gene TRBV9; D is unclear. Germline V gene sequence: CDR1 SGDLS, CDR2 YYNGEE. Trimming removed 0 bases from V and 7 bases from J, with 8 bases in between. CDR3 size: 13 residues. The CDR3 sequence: CASSVAPTNEQFF. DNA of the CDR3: TGTGCCAGCAGCGTAGCTCCTACGAATGAGCAGTTCTTC.

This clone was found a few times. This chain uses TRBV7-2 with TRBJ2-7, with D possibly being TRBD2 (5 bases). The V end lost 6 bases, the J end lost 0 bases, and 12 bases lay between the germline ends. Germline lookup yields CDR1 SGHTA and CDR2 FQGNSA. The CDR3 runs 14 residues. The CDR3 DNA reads TGTGCCAGCAGGCCCCCGGGATTCTCCTACGAGCAGTACTTC. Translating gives CASRPPGFSYEQYF. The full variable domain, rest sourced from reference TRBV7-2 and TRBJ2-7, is GAGVSQSPSNKVTEKGKDVELRCDPISGHTALYWYRQSLGQGLEFLIYFQGNSAPDKSGLPSDRFSAERTGGSVSTLTIQRTQQEDSAVYLCASRPPGFSYEQYFGPGTRLTVT.

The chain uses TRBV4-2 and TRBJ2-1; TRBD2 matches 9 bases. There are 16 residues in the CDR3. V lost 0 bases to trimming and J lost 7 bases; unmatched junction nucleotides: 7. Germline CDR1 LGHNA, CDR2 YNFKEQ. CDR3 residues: CASSQEPRGGANEQFF. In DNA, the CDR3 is TGTGCCAGCAGCCAAGAGCCCCGCGGGGGGGCGAATGAGCAGTTCTTC.

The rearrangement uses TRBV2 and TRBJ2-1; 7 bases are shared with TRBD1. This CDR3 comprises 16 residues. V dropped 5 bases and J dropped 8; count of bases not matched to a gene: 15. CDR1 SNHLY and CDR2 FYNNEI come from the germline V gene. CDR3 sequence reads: CASSLYRDRSADEQFF. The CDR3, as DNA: TGTGCCAGCAGTTTATACCGGGACAGAAGCGCAGATGAGCAGTTCTTC.